This is a list of T cell receptor beta chains from one sample in a study of T-cell memory formation after mild COVID-19. Via MiXCR, TCRdb re-called the 5' RACE reads, giving one row per CDR3 protein. The table shows more than 400,000 distinct CDR3 sequences, with about 20% occurring only once. Specimen: PBMCs or a T cell subset sorted from them (not recorded which). These receptors were collected from an adult woman who had mild COVID-19 (a few samples of this study predate the infection). Cell type and time point are not known. The CDR3 runs from the conserved cysteine through the conserved F or W. Each record gives: clone size, J gene, D gene, V gene, CDR3 DNA, CDR3 protein. A D gene is named only where the DNA matches it firmly. The size field is filled for only some rows; it gives once, few, many or a size class.

few	TRBJ1-2	-	TRBV19	TGTGCCAGTAGGAGACTATCGACGGTCGACTATGGCTACACCTTC	CASRRLSTVDYGYTF
-	TRBJ2-1	TRBD2	TRBV12-3/TRBV12-4	TGTGCCAGCACCCCGACTAGCGGGGGAGGAGAGCAGTTCTTC	CASTPTSGGGEQFF
-	TRBJ1-1	TRBD1	TRBV10-3	TGTGCCATCAGTGAGTCCGGGACAGGGGCCGCTGAAGCTTTCTTT	CAISESGTGAAEAFF
many	TRBJ2-4	-	TRBV5-6	TGTGCCAGCAGCCGATGGGGGCCGACAAGCCCAAGTAGCATTCAGTACTTC	CASSRWGPTSPSSIQYF
few	TRBJ1-1	-	TRBV5-1	TGCGCCAGCAGCTTGAATCTAGCCACAATATTTCGTTCCACTGAAGCTTTCTTT	CASSLNLATIFRSTEAFF
-	TRBJ2-1	-	TRBV5-4	TGTGCCAGCAGCACAGACAGGAGTGAGCAGTTCTTC	CASSTDRSEQFF
few	TRBJ2-1	TRBD1	TRBV4-1	TGCGCCAGCAGCCAAGGCGGGACAGGGTCCTACAATGAGCAGTTCTTC	CASSQGGTGSYNEQFF
few	TRBJ1-2	TRBD1	TRBV20-1	TGCAGTGCTAGCATAAACACAGGGGACTATGGCTACACCTTC	CSASINTGDYGYTF
few	TRBJ2-7	TRBD1	TRBV18	TGTGCCAGCTCACTACTATCGGGACAGGGGTCCTACGAGCAGTACTTC	CASSLLSGQGSYEQYF
few	TRBJ2-5	-	TRBV7-9	TGTGCCAGCAGCTTAGCACTACCCGAGACCCAGTACTTC	CASSLALPETQYF
-	TRBJ2-7	TRBD2	TRBV20-1	TGCAGTGCCGCCGGGACTAGCGATTCCGAGCAGTACTTC	CSAAGTSDSEQYF
-	TRBJ2-1	-	TRBV29-1	TGCAGCGTTGGGACCAAGGTTGAGCAGTTCTTC	CSVGTKVEQFF
-	TRBJ1-1	-	TRBV20-1	TGCAGTGCTAGAGATCCCGCGGACACTGAAGCTTTCTTT	CSARDPADTEAFF
-	TRBJ1-1	-	TRBV12-3/TRBV12-4	TGTGCCAGCAGTAACGGACACCAGAACACTGAAGCTTTCTTT	CASSNGHQNTEAFF
few	TRBJ2-2	-	TRBV7-9	TGTGCCAGCAGCCCCGCCCGGGGGCGCGACACCGGGGAGCTGTTTTTT	CASSPARGRDTGELFF
few	TRBJ1-6	-	TRBV5-1	TGCGCCAGCAGCTTGGACGCAATTAGCTCCTATAATTCACCCCTCCACTTT	CASSLDAISSYNSPLHF
-	TRBJ2-3	-	TRBV7-9	TGTGCCAGCAGCTTTACGGCGCCCACAGATACGCAGTATTTT	CASSFTAPTDTQYF
once	TRBJ2-3	-	TRBV20-1	TGCAGTGCTGGGCTAGAGAGCACAGATACGCAGTATTTT	CSAGLESTDTQYF
-	TRBJ2-5	-	TRBV12-3/TRBV12-4	TGTGCCAGCAGCACCTTCCGACGGGAAGAGACCCAGTACTTC	CASSTFRREETQYF
-	TRBJ1-1	-	TRBV2	TGTGCCAGCAGTATTAGGGGGATGAACACTGAAGCTTTCTTT	CASSIRGMNTEAFF
few	TRBJ2-7	TRBD1	TRBV30	TGTGCCTGGAGTGCAGACAGGGGGAGGAGGTACGAGCAGTACTTC	CAWSADRGRRYEQYF
-	TRBJ1-2	-	TRBV6-6	TGTGCCAGCAGTTACTCCCGGGACCTAGGGTATCCTGGCTACACCTTC	CASSYSRDLGYPGYTF
few	TRBJ2-2	-	TRBV2	TGTGCCAGCTCGGTGAGGGGGACGAACACCGGGGAGCTGTTTTTT	CASSVRGTNTGELFF
-	TRBJ2-1	TRBD2	TRBV5-6	TGTGCCAGCAGCGTGACAGGGCCCTCACTAGCGGGGGGGCGGCGTGAGCAGTTCTTC	CASSVTGPSLAGGRREQFF
few	TRBJ1-1	-	TRBV5-5	TGTGCCAGCACCTTGGACCTCTTGAACACTGAAGCTTTCTTT	CASTLDLLNTEAFF